These 32 T cell receptor beta chains share one sample of origin, sequenced in a study of blood T cells in healthy people across ages. The authors ran a second PCR of roughly 6 to 12 cycles using a sample-barcoded 5' primer and a J-beta primer mix. TCRdb fed the 5' RACE reads into MiXCR, producing one record per CDR3 protein. This table has some 700,000 distinct CDR3 sequences, roughly 44% appearing once. Sequenced sample: blood. The receptors here all came from a woman aged 60-75 years in good health.

This chain uses TRBV12-3 or TRBV12-4 with TRBJ2-7, with 7 bases matching TRBD1. TRBJ2-5 explains the end of the DNA better; the J call may be wrong. This CDR3 has 13 amino acids. CDR3 sequence (DNA): TGTGCCAGCACCGGGACAGCACGCGAGACCCAGTACTTC. As protein: CASTGTARETQYF.

V gene TRBV20-1 combines with J gene TRBJ2-7; 10 positions match TRBD1. With V trimmed by 1 base and J by 5 bases, 8 bases remained unmatched. Germline V CDR1 and CDR2: DFQATT, SNEGSKA (reference sequence). CDR3 length equals 15 residues. Written as DNA, the CDR3 is TGCAGTGCTAGAGCCCGGGACAGGGGTTTTGACGAGCAGTACTTC. Its protein is CSARARDRGFDEQYF.

The chain recombines TRBV20-1 with TRBJ2-5; 12 bases fit TRBD2. The better agreement between TRBJ2-7 and the DNA end casts doubt on the J call. The CDR3 has 15 residues. Germline CDR1 DFQATT, CDR2 SNEGSKA (reference sequence). The CDR3 sequence is CSARPQLAGGSEQYF. The CDR3 DNA sequence: TGCAGTGCCCGACCACAACTAGCGGGGGGCAGCGAGCAGTACTTC.

The table lists this clonotype with a few counts. The chain couples TRBV3-1 to TRBJ2-3; 7 positions agree with TRBD2. The trim removed 2 bases at V and 4 bases at J, leaving 9 bases unmatched. Germline lookup yields CDR1 LGHDT and CDR2 YNNKEL (reference sequence). The CDR3 has 16 amino acids. In DNA, the CDR3 is TGTGCCAGCAGCCAATTTCTGGCGGGGGTCGCAGATACGCAGTATTTT. Amino acid sequence: CASSQFLAGVADTQYF.

This clonotype was observed a single time. The V and J genes are TRBV11-2 and TRBJ2-5; D might be TRBD1 (6 bases). V lost 3 bases, J lost 0 bases, and 11 bases lay in between. The CDR3 has 15 amino acids. From germline, CDR1 is SGHAT and CDR2 FQNNGV. The CDR3 sequence: CASSFQRTDQETQYF. The CDR3 DNA is TGTGCCAGCAGCTTTCAACGGACAGACCAAGAGACCCAGTACTTC.

Regarding this clonotype: At one end the junction does not follow the germline gene, possibly because of a read error. The chain recombines TRBV2 with TRBJ2-5; 10 nucleotides align to TRBD2. The length of the CDR3 is 17 residues. The germline V gene has CDR1 SNHLY and CDR2 FYNNEI. CDR3 in DNA: TGTGCCGCCCTGCTTCAGAATAGCGGGAGGTGGAGGGAGACCCTGTACTTC. Protein: CAALLQNSGRWRETLYF.

CDR3: CASSHASGRGNTGELFF. In nucleotides, the CDR3 is TGTGCCAGCAGCCATGCCAGCGGGAGGGGAAACACCGGGGAGCTGTTTTTT. The chain is built from TRBV5-5 and TRBJ2-2, with TRBD2 identical over 10 bases. Germline V CDR1 and CDR2: SGHKS, YYEKEE (reference sequence). The V and J ends lost 4 bases and 2 bases, in that order; junction bases with no gene match: 8. The CDR3 is 17 amino acids.

This clonotype has only a few counts. This rearrangement joins TRBV3-1 to TRBJ2-1, with D perhaps TRBD2 (5 bases). The length of the CDR3 is 14 residues. V was trimmed by 4 bases and J by 6 bases, leaving 13 bases between them. From germline, CDR1 is LGHDT and CDR2 YNNKEL (reference sequence). CDR3 protein: CASSPVLAGNEQFF. The CDR3 coding sequence is TGTGCCAGCAGCCCCGTGCTAGCCGGCAATGAGCAGTTCTTC.

The rearrangement links TRBV4-1 to TRBJ2-5; D is unresolved. The last part of the DNA fits TRBJ2-7 better; the J call may be wrong. This CDR3 is built from 14 residues. From germline, CDR1 is MGHRA and CDR2 YSYEKL. For the CDR3, the DNA is TGCGCCAGCAGCCAAGATCAAGAGAAGGGCGAGCAGTACTTC. Residues: CASSQDQEKGEQYF.

This clonotype has only one observation. The V call is TRBV29-1, the J call TRBJ2-6; the D is unclear. The V end lost 6 bases, the J end lost 0 bases, and 6 bases lay between the germline ends. The CDR3 runs to 13 residues. Germline V gives CDR1 SQVTM, CDR2 ANQGSEA. For the CDR3, the DNA is TGCAGCGTAAGCAGCTCTGGGGCCAACGTCCTGACTTTC. This sequence encodes CSVSSSGANVLTF.

This clonotype was seen repeatedly, ten times or more. The chain joins TRBV5-6 to TRBJ2-7, with D tentatively TRBD1 or TRBD2 (5 bases each). Germline-derived CDR1 and CDR2 are SGHDT and YYEEEE. The CDR3 consists of 15 residues. The V gene lost 2 bases and the J gene lost 5 bases, with 17 bases spanning the gap. The CDR3 sequence: CASSLAATLGHEQYF. DNA for the CDR3: TGTGCCAGCAGCTTAGCGGCCACGTTGGGGCACGAGCAGTACTTC.

A few counts support this clonotype. The CDR3 DNA follows: TGTGCCAGCAGCGCCTCGCCTGTGGTAGCGAACACCGGGGAGCTGTTTTTT. Its translation: CASSASPVVANTGELFF. The chain employs TRBV7-7 and TRBJ2-2; D not resolved. CDR3 length: 17 residues. With 5 bases removed from V and 0 bases from J, the gap between germline ends came to 16 bases. CDR1 and CDR2 (germline): SSHAT, FNYEAQ (reference sequence).

This clonotype was observed a single time. V gene TRBV5-1 combines with J gene TRBJ2-5; possibly TRBD1 for D (6 bases). The CDR3 extends over 14 amino acids. V was shortened by 7 bases and J by 2 bases, with 15 bases between the two germline ends. CDR1 is SGHRS and CDR2 is YFSETQ in the germline V gene. The CDR3 DNA is TGCGCCAGCGGCGGCGGACAGTCTCAAGAGACCCAGTACTTC. Translated, it gives CASGGGQSQETQYF.

This clonotype was detected ten times or more. This chain joins TRBV29-1 and TRBJ2-5; D might be TRBD1 (6 bases). Per germline, CDR1 SQVTM and CDR2 ANQGSEA. Trimming stripped 4 bases from V and 2 bases from J, with 11 bases between. The CDR3 is made up of 13 amino acids. CDR3 region: CSVAWGPQETQYF. The CDR3 DNA reads as TGCAGCGTTGCATGGGGGCCACAAGAGACCCAGTACTTC.

This clonotype was observed a handful of times. The chain couples TRBV9 to TRBJ1-6; no clear D. The CDR3 consists of 13 residues. V was shortened by 7 bases and J by 5 bases, with 10 bases between the two germline ends. Germline CDR1 is SGDLS and CDR2 is YYNGEE. CDR3 coding DNA: TGTGCCAGCTCTTGGGGAAATAATTCACCCCTCCACTTT. It codes for CASSWGNNSPLHF.

This clonotype has at least ten counts. The chain uses TRBV28 and TRBJ2-3, with D possibly TRBD2 on 5 matching bases. The V end lost 2 bases, the J end lost 5 bases, and 5 bases lay between the germline ends. The CDR3 runs 12 residues. Germline loops: CDR1 MDHEN, CDR2 SYDVKM. The CDR3 spells CASSLTRDTQYF. In DNA form, the CDR3 reads TGTGCCAGCAGTTTAACTAGAGATACGCAGTATTTT. Variable domain in full (rest from reference TRBV28 and TRBJ2-3): DVKVTQSSRYLVKRTGEKVFLECVQDMDHENMFWYRQDPGLGLRLIYFSYDVKMKEKGDIPEGYSVSREKKERFSLILESASTNQTSMYLCASSLTRDTQYFGPGTRLTVL.

The CDR3 reads CASSWLQPSGANVLTF. As DNA, the CDR3 is TGTGCCAGCAGCTGGTTACAACCCTCTGGGGCCAACGTCCTGACTTTC. V is TRBV5-6 and J is TRBJ2-6; no reliable D call. The CDR3 runs 16 residues. Deletions cut 3 bases from V and 0 bases from J, with 10 bases between. CDR1 and CDR2 (germline): SGHDT, YYEEEE.

V gene TRBV7-2 combines with J gene TRBJ2-3, with TRBD1 matching over 11 bases. This CDR3 spans 20 amino acids. V lost 5 bases, J lost 4 bases, and 20 bases stayed unmatched. The germline V gene has CDR1 SGHTA and CDR2 FQGNSA. The CDR3 DNA reads as TGTGCCAGCAGCCGCACCGGGACAGGGGGTTTGCGGGGTTCACCAGATACGCAGTATTTT. It yields the protein CASSRTGTGGLRGSPDTQYF.

The rearrangement links TRBV7-2 to TRBJ1-2; D ambiguous. This CDR3 contains 13 residues. CDR1 is SGHTA and CDR2 is FQGNSA in the germline V gene. V lost 0 bases and J 4 bases, leaving 6 bases between the germline ends. The CDR3 bases are TGTGCCAGCAGCTTAGCGTCGGCCTATGGCTACACCTTC. Translated: CASSLASAYGYTF.

The V gene is TRBV5-1, the J gene TRBJ2-3; D might be TRBD2 (6 bases). The CDR3 totals 15 residues. With 1 base removed from V and 8 bases from J, the gap between germline ends came to 17 bases. Per the germline V gene, CDR1 is SGHRS and CDR2 is YFSETQ. The CDR3 is CASSLTGTGSSTQYF. The CDR3 DNA is TGCGCCAGCAGCTTGACCGGGACTGGATCTAGTACGCAGTATTTT. Full variable domain (remainder filled in from reference TRBV5-1 and TRBJ2-3): KAGVTQTPRYLIKTRGQQVTLSCSPISGHRSVSWYQQTPGQGLQFLFEYFSETQRNKGNFPGRFSGRQFSNSRSEMNVSTLELGDSALYLCASSLTGTGSSTQYFGPGTRLTVL.

This clonotype was counted once. The chain carries TRBV12-3 or TRBV12-4 and TRBJ1-1; 10 nucleotides align to TRBD1. Trimming at V came to 5 bases and at J to 3 bases, leaving 6 bases not matched to a gene. The CDR3 length is 15 residues. CDR3 sequence (DNA): TGTGCCAGCAGTCCCGGGACAGGGGCCCACACTGAAGCTTTCTTT. Translating gives CASSPGTGAHTEAFF.

This clonotype was detected only once. The J gene is TRBJ1-1, the V gene TRBV7-9; 7 nucleotides line up with TRBD1. Trimming took 5 bases from V and 3 from J; bases not matched to a gene: 9. The CDR3 covers 15 residues. Per the germline V gene, CDR1 is SEHNR and CDR2 is FQNEAQ (reference sequence). CDR3 amino acids: CASSGDRVGYTEAFF. The CDR3 coding sequence is TGTGCCAGCAGCGGAGACAGGGTTGGGTACACTGAAGCTTTCTTT.

The rearrangement links TRBV4-2 to TRBJ1-6, with D unresolved. Germline CDR1 LGHNA, CDR2 YNFKEQ. Trimming removed 4 bases from V and 7 bases from J, with 11 bases in between. The CDR3 has 14 amino acids. The CDR3 sequence: CASSPKGDNSPLHF. CDR3 nucleotide sequence: TGTGCCAGCAGCCCCAAAGGAGACAATTCACCCCTCCACTTT.

In its sample, this clonotype was seen a few times. V is TRBV6-4 and J is TRBJ2-7, with 8 bases that match TRBD1. The CDR3 is made up of 18 amino acids. Germline V gives CDR1 MRHNA, CDR2 SNTAGT. V trimming: 2 bases; J trimming: 2 bases; junction bases outside the gene matches: 14. The CDR3 DNA reads as TGTGCCAGCAGTGACGGCCCATTTCCGGGACAGGCCACCTACGAGCAGTACTTC. Protein product: CASSDGPFPGQATYEQYF.

This clonotype was detected once. A single base separates this from a much larger clone, so it may be a read error. The J gene is TRBJ2-4, the V gene TRBV29-1; 9 nucleotides align to TRBD1. Germline V CDR1 and CDR2: SQVTM, ANQGSEA. CDR3 length equals 15 residues. The ends lost 0 bases at V and 13 bases at J; junction bases unmatched: 13. The CDR3 loop reads CSVEDPGTGRGMQYF. The CDR3 DNA is TGCAGCGTTGAAGATCCCGGGACAGGGCGGGGTATGCAGTACTTC.

This chain uses TRBV11-2 with TRBJ2-1; possible D gene TRBD1, 8 bases. The V gene lost 3 bases and the J gene lost 4 bases, with 13 bases spanning the gap. Germline CDR1 and CDR2: SGHAT and FQNNGV. The CDR3 has 15 residues. As DNA, the CDR3 is TGTGCCAGCAGCTTGGACAGGGAGGGATACAATGAGCAGTTCTTC. It translates to CASSLDREGYNEQFF.

V and J are TRBV28 and TRBJ2-1, with D perhaps assigned TRBD1 or TRBD2 (6 bases each). V was trimmed by 7 bases and J by 5 bases, leaving 18 bases between them. The length of the CDR3 is 15 residues. Germline V gene sequence: CDR1 MDHEN, CDR2 SYDVKM. CDR3 protein: CASKRGAEPHNEQFF. In nucleotides, the CDR3 is TGTGCCAGCAAGAGGGGGGCGGAGCCCCACAATGAGCAGTTCTTC.

This clonotype was picked up a small number of times. The chain is built from TRBV3-1 and TRBJ2-7; 8 nucleotides align to TRBD2. CDR1 is LGHDT and CDR2 is YNNKEL in the germline V gene (reference sequence). J gave up 4 bases and V 1 base, and 6 bases lay outside the gene matches. There are 15 residues in the CDR3. DNA of the CDR3: TGTGCCAGCAGCCAAGGTAGCGGGATGGTTTACGAGCAGTACTTC. It encodes CASSQGSGMVYEQYF.

V and J are TRBV5-6 and TRBJ1-2; D gene unclear. The ends were cut back, 4 bases at V and 4 bases at J, with 14 bases in the middle. From germline, CDR1 is SGHDT and CDR2 YYEEEE. The CDR3 runs to 14 residues. For the CDR3, the DNA is TGTGCCAGCAGCCTCAGCGGCTCGACCTATGGCTACACCTTC. Translating it yields CASSLSGSTYGYTF.

A few counts support this clonotype. The V and J genes are TRBV20-1 and TRBJ2-7; D tentatively fits TRBD1 or TRBD2 (5 bases each). The end of the DNA is better explained by TRBJ2-5, so the J call may be wrong. Per germline, CDR1 DFQATT and CDR2 SNEGSKA (reference sequence). This CDR3 region has 13 residues. The CDR3, as DNA: TGCAGTGCTAGATCCCTGGGACGGGAGACCCAGTACTTC. Its translation is CSARSLGRETQYF.

The chain is built from TRBV6-2 or TRBV6-3 and TRBJ1-6; the D is unclear. V was clipped by 1 base and J by 14 bases, with 9 bases between them. Per the germline V gene, CDR1 is MNHEY and CDR2 is SVGEGT. The CDR3 sequence is 12 residues long. DNA for the CDR3: TGTGCCAGCAGTTACTATAGTGATGCCCTCCACTTT. Residues: CASSYYSDALHF.

This clonotype was detected only once. V and J are TRBV9 and TRBJ2-1; D perhaps matches TRBD2 (6 bases). Germline values: CDR1 SGDLS, CDR2 YYNGEE. With 4 bases removed from V and 3 bases from J, the gap between germline ends came to 17 bases. This CDR3 is built from 16 residues. The CDR3 protein is CASSPITSRFYNEQFF. CDR3 DNA sequence: TGTGCCAGCAGCCCCATCACTAGCAGATTCTACAATGAGCAGTTCTTC.